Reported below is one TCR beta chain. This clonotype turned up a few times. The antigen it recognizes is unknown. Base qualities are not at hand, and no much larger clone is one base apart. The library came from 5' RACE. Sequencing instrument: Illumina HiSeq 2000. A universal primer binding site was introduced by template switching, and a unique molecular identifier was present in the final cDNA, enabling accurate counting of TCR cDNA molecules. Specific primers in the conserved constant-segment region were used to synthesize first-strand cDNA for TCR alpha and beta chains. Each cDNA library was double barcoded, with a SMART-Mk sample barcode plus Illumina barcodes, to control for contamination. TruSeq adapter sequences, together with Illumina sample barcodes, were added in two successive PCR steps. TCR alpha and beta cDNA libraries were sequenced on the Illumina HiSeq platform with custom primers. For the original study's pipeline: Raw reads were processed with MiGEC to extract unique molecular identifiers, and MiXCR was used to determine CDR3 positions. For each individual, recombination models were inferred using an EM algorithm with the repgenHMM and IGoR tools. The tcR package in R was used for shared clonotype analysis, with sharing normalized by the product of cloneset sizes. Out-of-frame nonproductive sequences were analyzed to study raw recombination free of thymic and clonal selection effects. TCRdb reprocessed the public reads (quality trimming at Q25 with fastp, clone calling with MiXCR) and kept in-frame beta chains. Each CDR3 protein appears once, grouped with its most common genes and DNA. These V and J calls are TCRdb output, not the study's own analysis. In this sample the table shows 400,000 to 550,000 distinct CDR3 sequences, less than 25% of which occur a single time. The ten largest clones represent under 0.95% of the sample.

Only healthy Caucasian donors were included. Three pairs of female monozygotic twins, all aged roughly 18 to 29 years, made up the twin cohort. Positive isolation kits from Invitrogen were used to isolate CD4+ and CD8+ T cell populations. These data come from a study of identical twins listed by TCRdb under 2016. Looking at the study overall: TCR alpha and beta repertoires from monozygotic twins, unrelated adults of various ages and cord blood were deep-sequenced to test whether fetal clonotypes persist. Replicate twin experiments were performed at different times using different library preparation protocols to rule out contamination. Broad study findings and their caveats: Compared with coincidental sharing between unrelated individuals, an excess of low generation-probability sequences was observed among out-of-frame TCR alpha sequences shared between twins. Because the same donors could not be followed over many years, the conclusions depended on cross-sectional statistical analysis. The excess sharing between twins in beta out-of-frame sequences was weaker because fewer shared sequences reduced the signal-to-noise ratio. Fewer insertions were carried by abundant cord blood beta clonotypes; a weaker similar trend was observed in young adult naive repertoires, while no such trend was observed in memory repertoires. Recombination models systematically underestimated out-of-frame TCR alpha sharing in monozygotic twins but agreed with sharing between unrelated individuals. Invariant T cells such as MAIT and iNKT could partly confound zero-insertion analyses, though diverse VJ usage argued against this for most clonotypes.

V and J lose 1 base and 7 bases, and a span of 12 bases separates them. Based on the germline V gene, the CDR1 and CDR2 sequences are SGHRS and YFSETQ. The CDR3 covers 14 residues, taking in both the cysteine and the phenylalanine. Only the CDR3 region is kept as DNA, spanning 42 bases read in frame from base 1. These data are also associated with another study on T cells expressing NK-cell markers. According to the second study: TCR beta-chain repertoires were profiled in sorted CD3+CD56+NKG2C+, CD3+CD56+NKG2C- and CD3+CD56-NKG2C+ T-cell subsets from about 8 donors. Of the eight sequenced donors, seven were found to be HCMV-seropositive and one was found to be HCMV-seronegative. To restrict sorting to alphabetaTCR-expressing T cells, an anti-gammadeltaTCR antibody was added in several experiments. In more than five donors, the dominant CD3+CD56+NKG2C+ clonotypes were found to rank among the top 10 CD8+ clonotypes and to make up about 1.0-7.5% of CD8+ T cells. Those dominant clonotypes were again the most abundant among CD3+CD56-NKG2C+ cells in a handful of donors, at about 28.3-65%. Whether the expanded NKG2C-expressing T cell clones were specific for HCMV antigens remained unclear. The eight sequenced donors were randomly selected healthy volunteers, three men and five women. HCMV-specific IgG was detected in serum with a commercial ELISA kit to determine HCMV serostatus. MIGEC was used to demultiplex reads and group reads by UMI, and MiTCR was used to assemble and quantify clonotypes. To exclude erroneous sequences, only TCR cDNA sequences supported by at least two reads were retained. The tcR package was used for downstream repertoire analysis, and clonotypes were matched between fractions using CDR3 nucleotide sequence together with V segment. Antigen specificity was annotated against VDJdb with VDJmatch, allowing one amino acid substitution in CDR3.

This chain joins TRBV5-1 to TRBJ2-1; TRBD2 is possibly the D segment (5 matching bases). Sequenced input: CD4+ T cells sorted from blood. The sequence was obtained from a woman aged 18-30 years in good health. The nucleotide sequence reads TGCGCCAGCAGCTTGAGAACAGAGCGGAATGAGCAGTTCTTC. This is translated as CASSLRTERNEQFF. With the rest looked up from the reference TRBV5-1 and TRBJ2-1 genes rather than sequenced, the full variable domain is KAGVTQTPRYLIKTRGQQVTLSCSPISGHRSVSWYQQTPGQGLQFLFEYFSETQRNKGNFPGRFSGRQFSNSRSEMNVSTLELGDSALYLCASSLRTERNEQFFGPGTRLTVL.